This T cell receptor (beta chain) was obtained from a study of T cells in tuberculosis. In the study overall: IGRA-negative adolescents, IGRA-positive adolescents with latent tuberculosis and adults with active tuberculosis formed this South African cohort. Study outcomes and limitations: Using the GMM-specific repertoire gave about 85% accuracy versus around 74% with motifs.

Concerning this clone: What it binds is unknown.

Deletions cut 6 bases from V and 4 bases from J, with 8 bases between. The CDR3 covers 11 residues. Germline values: CDR1 DFQATT, CDR2 SNEGSKA (reference sequence). Sequencing used immunoSEQ multiplex PCR; TCRdb keeps in-frame clones, though not all of them. Of 30,000 or so clones in the sample, roughly 96% are singletons; the top ten hold approximately 2.5%. The source of this sequence is a donor aged 10 to 29 with latent tuberculosis or without tuberculosis infection. J is TRBJ2-3 and V is TRBV20-1; no firm D call. The sequenced sample was PBMCs. The CDR3 DNA sequence: TGCAGTGCCACCTATGCAGATACGCAGTATTTT. This codes for CSATYADTQYF.